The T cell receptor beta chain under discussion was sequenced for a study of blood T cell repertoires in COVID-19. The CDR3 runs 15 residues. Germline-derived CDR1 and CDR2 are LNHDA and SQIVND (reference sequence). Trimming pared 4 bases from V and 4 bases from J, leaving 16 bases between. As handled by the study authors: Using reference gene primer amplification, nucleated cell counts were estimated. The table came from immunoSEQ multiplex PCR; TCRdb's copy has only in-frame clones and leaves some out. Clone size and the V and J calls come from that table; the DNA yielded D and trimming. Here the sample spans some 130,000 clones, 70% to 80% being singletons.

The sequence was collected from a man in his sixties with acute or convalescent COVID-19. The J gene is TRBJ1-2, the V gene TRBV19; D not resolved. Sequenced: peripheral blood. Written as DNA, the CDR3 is TGTGCCAGTAGTACGCTACAAAGCAGAGGCTATGGCTACACCTTC. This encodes CASSTLQSRGYGYTF.